The rows below give T cell receptor beta chains drawn from one sample of a study of long-term antiretroviral therapy in people with HIV. Profiling relied on immunoSEQ multiplex PCR, and the TCRdb table lists in-frame clones only, not all of them. The repertoire holds about 25,000 clones, with around 86% as singletons. Sequences were derived from unsorted PBMCs, sampled 1.2 years after starting antiretroviral therapy. The receptors were sampled from a man aged 50-59 years with HIV. CDR3s include the opening cysteine and the closing phenylalanine or tryptophan. The D gene is left open where the match is weak. Clone size, where shown, is once, few, many, or a class for clones that have expanded.

CDR3nt: TGTGCCAGCTCACCACTAGGAGGAGGGGGGGAGAATGAGCAGTTCTTC
CDR3aa: CASSPLGGGGENEQFF
v_gene: TRBV18
d_gene: NA
j_gene: TRBJ2-1
abundance: NA

CDR3nt: TGTGCCAGCAGTGAAGCGCCCACAGGGGGAGGCTACACCTTC
CDR3aa: CASSEAPTGGGYTF
v_gene: TRBV2
d_gene: TRBD1
j_gene: TRBJ1-2
abundance: NA

CDR3nt: TGCAGCGCTGGGACTAGCGGGGGAAAGTACGAGCAGTACTTC
CDR3aa: CSAGTSGGKYEQYF
v_gene: TRBV29-1
d_gene: TRBD2
j_gene: TRBJ2-7
abundance: NA

CDR3nt: TGTGCCAGCAGTTTGGCCGGACTAGCGGGGGGTTACGAGCAGTACTTC
CDR3aa: CASSLAGLAGGYEQYF
v_gene: TRBV28
d_gene: TRBD2
j_gene: TRBJ2-7
abundance: NA

CDR3nt: TGTGCCAGCAGTTACAGGGCAGGGAACTACGAGCAGTACTTC
CDR3aa: CASSYRAGNYEQYF
v_gene: TRBV6-5
d_gene: NA
j_gene: TRBJ2-7
abundance: NA

CDR3nt: TGTGCCAGCAGTTTAATTTCTCAAGAACAGCTTCATGGCTACACCTTC
CDR3aa: CASSLISQEQLHGYTF
v_gene: TRBV28
d_gene: NA
j_gene: TRBJ1-2
abundance: once

CDR3nt: TGTGCCAGCAGCTTGGCCGGGGGACGCCCAACCACAGATACGCAGTATTTT
CDR3aa: CASSLAGGRPTTDTQYF
v_gene: TRBV5-4
d_gene: NA
j_gene: TRBJ2-3
abundance: NA

CDR3nt: TGTGCCATACAGGGAGAACGTGAAGCTTTCTTT
CDR3aa: CAIQGEREAFF
v_gene: TRBV2
d_gene: NA
j_gene: TRBJ1-1
abundance: NA

CDR3nt: TGTGCCAGCGTGGGGGGGGGTAATAATCAGCCCCAGCATTTT
CDR3aa: CASVGGGNNQPQHF
v_gene: TRBV6-1
d_gene: NA
j_gene: TRBJ1-5
abundance: NA

CDR3nt: TGTGCCAGTTCCCTACTCGGTGGGGAGACCCAGTACTTC
CDR3aa: CASSLLGGETQYF
v_gene: TRBV19
d_gene: NA
j_gene: TRBJ2-5
abundance: NA

CDR3nt: TGTGCCAGCAGTTACTCGAGTGGGGTTGGAAACACCATATATTTT
CDR3aa: CASSYSSGVGNTIYF
v_gene: TRBV6-5
d_gene: NA
j_gene: TRBJ1-3
abundance: once

CDR3nt: TGTGCCAGCAGGAGCCGGGACAGTTACACTGAAGCTTTCTTT
CDR3aa: CASRSRDSYTEAFF
v_gene: TRBV6-5
d_gene: TRBD1
j_gene: TRBJ1-1
abundance: medium-sized

CDR3nt: TGTGCCAGCAGTTTGTACTATAGCACAGATACGCAGTATTTT
CDR3aa: CASSLYYSTDTQYF
v_gene: TRBV27
d_gene: NA
j_gene: TRBJ2-3
abundance: NA

CDR3nt: TGTGCCAGCAGCTCCCATGGACCGGTTGAAAAACTGTTTTTT
CDR3aa: CASSSHGPVEKLFF
v_gene: TRBV7-9
d_gene: NA
j_gene: TRBJ1-4
abundance: NA

CDR3nt: TGTGCCAGCAGCCAAAGACAGGGGACCCTGTACGAGCAGTACTTC
CDR3aa: CASSQRQGTLYEQYF
v_gene: TRBV5-4
d_gene: TRBD1
j_gene: TRBJ2-7
abundance: NA

CDR3nt: TGTGCCAGCAGTTTCCGGGACGGTAATCAGCCCCAGCATTTT
CDR3aa: CASSFRDGNQPQHF
v_gene: TRBV6-5
d_gene: NA
j_gene: TRBJ1-5
abundance: NA

CDR3nt: TGTGCCAGCAGCTTATCCGCCACGGGGAACACTGAAGCTTTCTTT
CDR3aa: CASSLSATGNTEAFF
v_gene: TRBV7-8
d_gene: NA
j_gene: TRBJ1-1
abundance: NA

CDR3nt: TGTGCCCCCGGGAGGGTACCGGGACACCTAAACACTGAAGCTTTCTTT
CDR3aa: CAPGRVPGHLNTEAFF
v_gene: TRBV11-3
d_gene: NA
j_gene: TRBJ1-1
abundance: once

CDR3nt: TGTGCCAGCAGCGGAAGCTACAGGTTACTGAACACTGAAGCTTTCTTT
CDR3aa: CASSGSYRLLNTEAFF
v_gene: TRBV9
d_gene: NA
j_gene: TRBJ1-1
abundance: NA

CDR3nt: TGTGCCAGTAGTTCCGGGGGCACCTACGAGCAGTACTTC
CDR3aa: CASSSGGTYEQYF
v_gene: TRBV19
d_gene: NA
j_gene: TRBJ2-7
abundance: NA

CDR3nt: TGTGCCAGCAGCGACACCGAGGGGGGGAGCACAGATACGCAGTATTTT
CDR3aa: CASSDTEGGSTDTQYF
v_gene: TRBV9
d_gene: NA
j_gene: TRBJ2-3
abundance: NA

CDR3nt: TGTGCCAGCAGCTTAGCGAGGGGAGCATTAGAAGCTTTCTTT
CDR3aa: CASSLARGALEAFF
v_gene: TRBV7-8
d_gene: NA
j_gene: TRBJ1-1
abundance: NA

CDR3nt: TGTGCCAGTAGTTCCCTGGGGCGCAATCAGCCCCAGCATTTT
CDR3aa: CASSSLGRNQPQHF
v_gene: TRBV19
d_gene: NA
j_gene: TRBJ1-5
abundance: NA

CDR3nt: TGTGCCAGCAGTCATATCGGGGGGTTCACAGATACGCAGTATTTT
CDR3aa: CASSHIGGFTDTQYF
v_gene: TRBV7-3
d_gene: TRBD2
j_gene: TRBJ2-3
abundance: NA

CDR3nt: TGTGCCATCAGTGATAACCCCTCTGGGGCCAACGTCCTGACTTTC
CDR3aa: CAISDNPSGANVLTF
v_gene: TRBV10-3
d_gene: NA
j_gene: TRBJ2-6
abundance: NA

CDR3nt: TGTGCCAGCAGTCCAGGACTGCGGAACACTGAAGCTTTCTTT
CDR3aa: CASSPGLRNTEAFF
v_gene: TRBV6-6
d_gene: NA
j_gene: TRBJ1-1
abundance: NA

CDR3nt: TGCGCCAGCAGCCTCGGGACAGGGGTTATTCGGCCCCAGCATTTT
CDR3aa: CASSLGTGVIRPQHF
v_gene: TRBV4-1
d_gene: TRBD1
j_gene: TRBJ1-5
abundance: NA

CDR3nt: TGTGCCAGCAGCTTTTCTCTTGTGTACAATGAGCAGTTCTTC
CDR3aa: CASSFSLVYNEQFF
v_gene: TRBV7-8
d_gene: NA
j_gene: TRBJ2-1
abundance: NA

CDR3nt: TGTGCCAGCCGGGACTCATATGATCAGCCCCAGCATTTT
CDR3aa: CASRDSYDQPQHF
v_gene: TRBV6-5
d_gene: NA
j_gene: TRBJ1-5
abundance: NA

CDR3nt: TGCGCCAGCAGCTTGGACGGGGGGAGCAATCAGCCCCAGCATTTT
CDR3aa: CASSLDGGSNQPQHF
v_gene: TRBV5-1
d_gene: NA
j_gene: TRBJ1-5
abundance: NA

CDR3nt: TGTGCCAGCAGTATAACTCGGGCCCCAGGGCCAAATGAAAAACTGTTTTTT
CDR3aa: CASSITRAPGPNEKLFF
v_gene: TRBV27
d_gene: NA
j_gene: TRBJ1-4
abundance: NA